These T cell receptor beta chains were read from a single sample in a study of blood T cell repertoires in COVID-19. Assay: immunoSEQ multiplex PCR; the TCRdb copy retains only in-frame clones and omits some. This table has 150,000 or so clones, around 90% appearing once. The sequenced sample was peripheral blood. These receptors were obtained from a man in his fifties with acute or convalescent COVID-19. The CDR3 runs from the conserved cysteine through the conserved F or W. The D gene is left open where the match is weak.

v_gene	j_gene	d_gene	CDR3nt	CDR3aa
TRBV7-9	TRBJ1-2	.	TGTGCCAGCAGCTTAGGGTCACAGGCTTACTATGGCTACACCTTC	CASSLGSQAYYGYTF
TRBV5-4	TRBJ2-6	.	TGTGCCAGCAGTTTGGGGGCCTCCGGGGCCAACGTCCTGACTTTC	CASSLGASGANVLTF
TRBV19	TRBJ1-5	.	TGTGCCAGTAGTAGACAACGTCAGCCCCAGCATTTT	CASSRQRQPQHF
TRBV28	TRBJ1-5	.	TGTGCCAGCAGCCCATTTAGGGGTAGCAATCAGCCCCAGCATTTT	CASSPFRGSNQPQHF
TRBV5-6	TRBJ1-1	TRBD1	TGTGCCAGCAGCCAAGACAGGGAATCCGGCACTGAAGCTTTCTTT	CASSQDRESGTEAFF
TRBV6-6	TRBJ1-1	.	TGTGCCAGCAGCCGAGACAGGAACACTGAAGCTTTCTTT	CASSRDRNTEAFF
TRBV28	TRBJ1-2	TRBD1	TGTGCCAGCTGGGACAGGGGGCCGACTAACTATGGCTACACCTTC	CASWDRGPTNYGYTF
TRBV28	TRBJ1-2	.	TGTGCCAGCAGTTTGAGTGTCTATGGCTACACCTTC	CASSLSVYGYTF
TRBV10-2	TRBJ2-1	TRBD2	TGCGCCAGCACCCCGAGGGGTAGCGGGAGTGTCGATGAGCAGTTCTTC	CASTPRGSGSVDEQFF
TRBV7-2	TRBJ1-6	TRBD1	TGTGCCAGCAGCGAAAGGACAGGAAAAATCCACTTT	CASSERTGKIHF